This TCR beta chain was captured in a study of T cell repertoires in cytomegalovirus infection. Across the whole study: Public TCR beta signature analysis indicated the presence of both CMV infection and matching HLA type.

In its sample, this clonotype was seen a few times. The target antigen is unknown. The CDR3 runs to 16 residues. V lost 5 bases and J lost 3; bases outside the gene matches: 9. Germline CDR1 SEHNR, CDR2 FQNEAQ (reference sequence). Findings and caveats of the study: Ex vivo responses were dominated by HLA-C-restricted CMV-specific TCR beta clonotypes.

TCRdb redid the calling of the reads with MiXCR, one entry per CDR3 protein. This sample has 110,000 to 150,000 distinct CDR3 sequences, with around 32% found just once. The sample in question was CD8+ T cells from cultured PBMCs, obtained from culture after CMV antigen stimulation. The TCR was taken from a human donor in good health (CMV status not recorded). Some clones in this sample may be carry-over from other donors' samples. V usage is TRBV7-9 and J usage is TRBJ2-5; TRBD1 aligns across 10 bases. The CDR3 DNA follows: TGTGCCAGCAGCCTTAGAGACAGGGGGCGAGAAGAGACCCAGTACTTC. Translated: CASSLRDRGREETQYF.